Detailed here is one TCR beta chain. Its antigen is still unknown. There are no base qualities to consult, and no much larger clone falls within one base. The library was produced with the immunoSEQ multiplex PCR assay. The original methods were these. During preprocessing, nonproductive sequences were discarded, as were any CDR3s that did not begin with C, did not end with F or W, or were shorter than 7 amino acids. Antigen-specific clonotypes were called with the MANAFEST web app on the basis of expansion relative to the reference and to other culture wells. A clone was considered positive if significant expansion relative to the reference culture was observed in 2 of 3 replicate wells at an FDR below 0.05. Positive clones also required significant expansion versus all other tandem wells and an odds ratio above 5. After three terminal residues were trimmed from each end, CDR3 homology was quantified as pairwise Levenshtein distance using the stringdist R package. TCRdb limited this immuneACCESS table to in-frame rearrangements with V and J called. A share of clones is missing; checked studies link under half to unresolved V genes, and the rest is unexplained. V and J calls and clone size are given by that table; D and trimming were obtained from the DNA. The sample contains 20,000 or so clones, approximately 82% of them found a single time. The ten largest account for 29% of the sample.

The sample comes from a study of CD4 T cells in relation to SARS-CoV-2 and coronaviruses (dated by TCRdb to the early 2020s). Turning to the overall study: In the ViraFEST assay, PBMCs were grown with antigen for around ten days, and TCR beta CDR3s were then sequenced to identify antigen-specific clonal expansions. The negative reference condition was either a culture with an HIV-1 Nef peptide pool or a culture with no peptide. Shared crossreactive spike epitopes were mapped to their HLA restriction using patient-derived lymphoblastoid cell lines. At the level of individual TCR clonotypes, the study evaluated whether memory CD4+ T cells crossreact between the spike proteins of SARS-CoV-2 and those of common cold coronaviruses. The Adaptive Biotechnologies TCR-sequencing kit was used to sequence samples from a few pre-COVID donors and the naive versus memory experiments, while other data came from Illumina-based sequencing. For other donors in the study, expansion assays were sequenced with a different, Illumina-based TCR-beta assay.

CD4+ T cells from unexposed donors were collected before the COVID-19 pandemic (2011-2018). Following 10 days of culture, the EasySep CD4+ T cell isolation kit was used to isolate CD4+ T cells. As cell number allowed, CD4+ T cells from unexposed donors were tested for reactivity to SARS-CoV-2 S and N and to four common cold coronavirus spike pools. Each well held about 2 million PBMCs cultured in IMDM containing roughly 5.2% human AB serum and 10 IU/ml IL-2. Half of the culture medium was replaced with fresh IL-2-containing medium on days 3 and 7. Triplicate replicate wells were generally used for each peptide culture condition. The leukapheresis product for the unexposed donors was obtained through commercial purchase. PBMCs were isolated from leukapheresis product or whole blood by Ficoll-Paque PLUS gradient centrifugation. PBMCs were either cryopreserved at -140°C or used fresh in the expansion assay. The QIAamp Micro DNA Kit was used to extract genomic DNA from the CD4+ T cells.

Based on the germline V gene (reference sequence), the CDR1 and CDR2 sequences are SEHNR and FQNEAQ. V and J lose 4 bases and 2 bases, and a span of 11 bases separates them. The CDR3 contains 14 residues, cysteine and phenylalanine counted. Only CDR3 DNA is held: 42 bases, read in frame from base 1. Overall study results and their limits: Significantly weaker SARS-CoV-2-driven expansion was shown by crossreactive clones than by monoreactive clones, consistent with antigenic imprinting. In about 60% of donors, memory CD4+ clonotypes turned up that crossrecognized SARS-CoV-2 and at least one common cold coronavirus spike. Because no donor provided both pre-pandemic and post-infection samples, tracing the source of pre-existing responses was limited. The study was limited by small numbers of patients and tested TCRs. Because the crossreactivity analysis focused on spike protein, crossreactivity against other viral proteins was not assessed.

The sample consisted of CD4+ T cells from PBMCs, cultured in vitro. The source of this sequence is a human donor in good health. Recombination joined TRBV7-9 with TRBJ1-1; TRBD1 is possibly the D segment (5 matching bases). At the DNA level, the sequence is TGTGCCAGCAGCTCCCCAGGGCCAAACACTGAAGCTTTCTTT. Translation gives CASSSPGPNTEAFF.